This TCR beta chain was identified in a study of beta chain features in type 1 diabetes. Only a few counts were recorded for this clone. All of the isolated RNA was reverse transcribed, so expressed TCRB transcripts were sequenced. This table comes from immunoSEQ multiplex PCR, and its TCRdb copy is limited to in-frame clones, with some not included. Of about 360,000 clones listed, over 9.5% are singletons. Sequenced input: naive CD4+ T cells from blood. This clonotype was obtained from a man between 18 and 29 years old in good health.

The CDR3 loop reads CASRFGGTTEGTQYF. In DNA form, the CDR3 reads TGTGCCAGCAGGTTTGGGGGGACTACCGAGGGGACCCAGTACTTC. V is TRBV7-2 and J is TRBJ2-5; 7 nucleotides agree with TRBD2. The germline gives CDR1 SGHTA, CDR2 FQGNSA. Germline trimming cut 6 bases from V and 7 bases from J; bases unmatched to any gene: 14. This CDR3 has 15 residues.